This T cell receptor (beta chain) came from a study of blood T cell repertoires in COVID-19. Study details: Researchers got acute and convalescent COVID-19 samples from the United States, Italy and Spain. PBMCs, B-cell-depleted T cells, or T cells were the source of the cDNA or gDNA that made up the material.

As originally analysed: Estimation of nucleated cell counts relied on the amplification of reference gene primers. Produced via immunoSEQ multiplex PCR; TCRdb's table is partial and in-frame only. The DNA gave D and trimming, while V, J and clone size come from that table. The table records more than 200,000 clones, approximately 81% of them present only once. This TCR was recovered from a man aged 60 to 69 with acute or convalescent COVID-19. Source material: peripheral blood.

This CDR3 reads CSVSGLGVYEQYF. CDR3 nucleotide sequence: TGCAGCGTCTCGGGACTAGGGGTTTACGAGCAGTACTTC. The chain couples TRBV29-1 to TRBJ2-7, with 8 positions matching TRBD2. In germline, CDR1 is SQVTM, CDR2 ANQGSEA. The CDR3 covers 13 residues. V gave up 6 bases and J gave up 4 bases; unmatched junction bases: 8.